The 22 T cell receptor beta chains reported below all come from one sample, sequenced in a study of blood T cell repertoires in COVID-19. TCRdb's table, derived via immunoSEQ multiplex PCR, lists solely in-frame clones and lacks some. The sample records more than 100,000 clones, under 90% being singletons. Source material: peripheral blood. These receptors all stem from a woman between 65 and 79 years old with acute or convalescent COVID-19.

The rearrangement links TRBV10-3 to TRBJ1-2; possible D gene TRBD1, 6 bases. The CDR3 has 13 residues. Germline V gene data show CDR1 as ENHRY and CDR2 as SYGVKD. V was trimmed by 8 bases and J by 0 bases, leaving 10 bases between them. CDR3 sequence reads: CAISDSSNYGYTF. The CDR3 bases are TGTGCCATCTCGGACAGCTCTAACTATGGCTACACCTTC.

CDR3 coding DNA: TGTGCCAGCAGCTTAGGGAACAGGGCTTCTAATTCACCCCTCCACTTT. It translates to CASSLGNRASNSPLHF. The chain uses TRBV7-9 and TRBJ1-6; possible D gene TRBD1, 6 bases. The CDR3 runs 16 residues. Germline-derived CDR1 and CDR2 are SEHNR and FQNEAQ (reference sequence). V dropped 1 base and J dropped 6 bases, with 13 bases sitting between them.

This clone was seen once. V and J are TRBV6-2 or TRBV6-3 and TRBJ1-3; D possibly corresponds to TRBD1 (5 bases). The germline V gene has CDR1 MNHEY and CDR2 SVGEGT. Trimming shortened V by 0 bases and J by 5 bases, and 17 bases separated the two germline ends. There are 17 residues in the CDR3. CDR3 nucleotide sequence: TGTGCCAGCAGTTACTCGTCAGGGAGGATCAAAAGAAACACCATATATTTT. This encodes CASSYSSGRIKRNTIYF.

The V and J genes are TRBV7-8 and TRBJ1-1; D gene ambiguous. The germline CDR1 and CDR2 sequences are SGHVS and FQNEAQ. Trimming pared 4 bases from V and 1 base from J, leaving 10 bases between. CDR3 length: 14 residues. Written as DNA, the CDR3 is TGTGCCAGCAGCTCCGGACTGGGGAACACTGAAGCTTTCTTT. It specifies CASSSGLGNTEAFF.

This clone was recorded a few times. The rearrangement links TRBV6-2 or TRBV6-3 to TRBJ2-2; TRBD2 matches 10 bases. Germline CDR1 is MNHEY and CDR2 is SVGEGT. V lost 2 bases to trimming and J lost 1 base; unmatched junction nucleotides: 10. The CDR3 is 19 residues long. For the CDR3, the DNA is TGTGCCAGCAGTTACCGTTTGGGGCTAGCGGGGGAGAACACCGGGGAGCTGTTTTTT. Its translation is CASSYRLGLAGENTGELFF.

The gene calls are TRBV11-3 and TRBJ2-7; maybe TRBD1 (6 bases). The CDR3 loop spans 16 amino acids. CDR1 SGHNT and CDR2 YENEEA come from the germline V gene. V dropped 2 bases and J dropped 2 bases, with 16 bases sitting between them. The CDR3 here is CASSLYGGGFAYEQYF. In nucleotides, the CDR3 is TGTGCCAGCAGCTTATATGGGGGCGGGTTCGCCTACGAGCAGTACTTC.

The rearrangement links TRBV5-1 to TRBJ2-6; TRBD1 aligns across 9 bases. Trimming at V came to 5 bases and at J to 0 bases, leaving 9 bases not matched to a gene. Germline loops: CDR1 SGHRS, CDR2 YFSETQ. The CDR3 spans 18 residues. As DNA, the CDR3 is TGCGCCAGCAGTTTTGGGACAGGGAGTCACTCTGGGGCCAACGTCCTGACTTTC. Its translation is CASSFGTGSHSGANVLTF.

V gene TRBV6-5 combines with J gene TRBJ1-2; D possibly corresponds to TRBD1 (5 bases). Per the germline V gene, CDR1 is MNHEY and CDR2 is SVGAGI. Trimming took off 2 bases at V and 1 base at J, with 11 bases between the two ends. The CDR3 runs 15 residues. For the CDR3, the DNA is TGTGCCAGCAGTTACCTAGCGACAGATAACTATGGCTACACCTTC. This gives the protein CASSYLATDNYGYTF.

The chain carries TRBV4-3 and TRBJ1-4; the D is unclear. The CDR3 covers 13 residues. V lost 3 bases to trimming and J lost 8 bases, with 10 bases between them. The germline V gene encodes CDR1 LGHNA and CDR2 YSLEER. The CDR3 DNA is TGCGCCAGCAGCCAGGCCCCGGGGGAAAAACTGTTTTTT. This codes for CASSQAPGEKLFF.

The chain uses TRBV14 and TRBJ1-2; TRBD1 aligns across 7 bases. CDR3 length: 15 residues. V shed 7 bases and J 1 base; nucleotides not matched to a gene: 9. Germline values: CDR1 SGHDN, CDR2 FVKESK. CDR3 sequence (DNA): TGTGCCAGCACTGCCCTAACAGGGGATAACTATGGCTACACCTTC. Translation gives CASTALTGDNYGYTF. The whole variable domain, remainder taken from reference TRBV14 and TRBJ1-2, is EAGVTQFPSHSVIEKGQTVTLRCDPISGHDNLYWYRRVMGKEIKFLLHFVKESKQDESGMPNNRFLAERTGGTYSTLKVQPAELEDSGVYFCASTALTGDNYGYTFGSGTRLTVV.

This sequence joins TRBV7-9 and TRBJ2-7; TRBD2 aligns across 7 bases. V trimming: 2 bases; J trimming: 5 bases; junction bases outside the gene matches: 3. Looked up from germline, CDR1 is SEHNR and CDR2 is FQNEAQ (reference sequence). The CDR3 loop spans 13 amino acids. The CDR3 loop is CASSLNRGDEQYF. The CDR3 DNA is TGTGCCAGCAGCTTAAATCGGGGGGACGAGCAGTACTTC. Full variable domain (remainder filled in from reference TRBV7-9 and TRBJ2-7): DTGVSQNPRHKITKRGQNVTFRCDPISEHNRLYWYRQTLGQGPEFLTYFQNEAQLEKSRLLSDRFSAERPKGSFSTLEIQRTEQGDSAMYLCASSLNRGDEQYFGPGTRLTVT.

V usage is TRBV19 and J usage is TRBJ1-2; 10 positions agree with TRBD1. The CDR3 is made up of 15 amino acids. V gave up 8 bases and J gave up 7 bases; unmatched junction bases: 13. From germline, CDR1 is LNHDA and CDR2 SQIVND (reference sequence). CDR3 amino acids: CASAISGQGVGGYTF. As DNA, the CDR3 is TGTGCCAGTGCCATATCAGGACAGGGGGTTGGTGGCTACACCTTC.

This clone was picked up a small number of times. The chain is built from TRBV6-2 or TRBV6-3 and TRBJ1-6; D is unresolved. The germline CDR1 and CDR2 sequences are MNHEY and SVGEGT. The CDR3 spans 13 residues. V was trimmed by 5 bases and J by 9 bases, leaving 11 bases between them. The CDR3 protein is CASSPQSSSPLHF. The CDR3 DNA sequence: TGTGCCAGCAGTCCACAGAGCTCTTCACCCCTCCACTTT.

This clone was seen a handful of times. The chain combines TRBV10-3 with TRBJ2-5; tentative D call: TRBD1 (6 bases). The germline V gene encodes CDR1 ENHRY and CDR2 SYGVKD. Trimming left V 3 bases short and J 4 bases short, with 6 bases between. The CDR3 spans 12 residues. Written as DNA, the CDR3 is TGTGCCATCAGTGACAGGGGAGAGACCCAGTACTTC. Translation: CAISDRGETQYF.

This sequence joins TRBV27 and TRBJ2-1; D is possibly TRBD2 (5 bases). V was pared by 6 bases and J by 3 bases, with 18 bases between. This CDR3 is 16 amino acids long. Germline-derived CDR1 and CDR2 are MNHEY and SMNVEV (reference sequence). The CDR3 DNA reads TGTGCCAGCAGCTCCTCACGGACCGGGGTCTACAATGAGCAGTTCTTC. Residues: CASSSSRTGVYNEQFF.

The chain has TRBV4-2 and TRBJ1-1; D is possibly TRBD1 (5 bases). In germline, CDR1 is LGHNA, CDR2 YNFKEQ. The CDR3 loop spans 14 amino acids. V was trimmed by 0 bases and J by 1 base, leaving 6 bases between them. The CDR3 DNA follows: TGTGCCAGCAGCCAAGATACAGGGAACACTGAAGCTTTCTTT. Protein sequence: CASSQDTGNTEAFF.

This chain uses TRBV19 with TRBJ1-3, with TRBD1 identical over 8 bases. The CDR3 spans 16 residues. CDR1 and CDR2 (germline): LNHDA, SQIVND (reference sequence). Unmatched junction bases numbered 7, after V lost 3 bases and J lost 3 bases. The CDR3 loop reads CASSIGQGAYGNTIYF. The CDR3 nucleotides read TGTGCCAGTAGTATTGGTCAGGGGGCGTATGGAAACACCATATATTTT. Complete variable domain (other parts from reference TRBV19 and TRBJ1-3): DGGITQSPKYLFRKEGQNVTLSCEQNLNHDAMYWYRQDPGQGLRLIYYSQIVNDFQKGDIAEGYSVSREKKESFPLTVTSAQKNPTAFYLCASSIGQGAYGNTIYFGEGSWLTVV.

The rearrangement links TRBV24-1 to TRBJ1-6; a possible D gene is TRBD1 (5 bases). From germline, CDR1 is KGHDR and CDR2 SFDVKD. Trimming pared 1 base from V and 6 bases from J, leaving 12 bases between. This CDR3 is built from 16 residues. As DNA, the CDR3 is TGTGCCACCAGTGATTTCGGTAGGGGCCCTAATTCACCCCTCCACTTT. This gives the protein CATSDFGRGPNSPLHF.

The rearrangement joins TRBV18 to TRBJ1-2, with D unresolved. CDR3 length: 13 amino acids. V dropped 0 bases and J dropped 7 bases, with 9 bases sitting between them. Looked up from germline, CDR1 is KGHSH and CDR2 is LQKENI. CDR3 protein: CASSPPTSSGYTF. CDR3 coding DNA: TGTGCCAGCTCACCACCGACTAGTAGTGGCTACACCTTC.

V is TRBV5-1 and J is TRBJ1-2; possibly TRBD1 for D (6 bases). The CDR3 has 17 residues. CDR1 and CDR2 (germline): SGHRS, YFSETQ. Trimming took 3 bases from V and 0 from J, leaving 18 bases between them. CDR3 amino acids: CASSWTAPGQANYGYTF. The CDR3 DNA sequence: TGCGCCAGCAGCTGGACTGCCCCGGGACAAGCTAACTATGGCTACACCTTC. Supplemented by reference TRBV5-1 and TRBJ1-2, the full variable domain reads KAGVTQTPRYLIKTRGQQVTLSCSPISGHRSVSWYQQTPGQGLQFLFEYFSETQRNKGNFPGRFSGRQFSNSRSEMNVSTLELGDSALYLCASSWTAPGQANYGYTFGSGTRLTVV.

This rearrangement joins TRBV7-6 to TRBJ1-5; 7 bases fit TRBD1. The CDR3 is 14 amino acids. V shed 1 base, J shed 4 bases, and the junction held 1 base outside the gene matches. Germline assignment: CDR1 SGHVS and CDR2 FNYEAQ. CDR3 residues: CASSLETGNQPQHF. CDR3 coding DNA: TGTGCCAGCAGCTTAGAGACAGGGAATCAGCCCCAGCATTTT.

V gene TRBV18 combines with J gene TRBJ1-2; 7 bases align to TRBD1. The CDR3 loop spans 14 amino acids. J lost 7 bases, V lost 4 bases, and 9 bases had no gene match. From germline, CDR1 is KGHSH and CDR2 LQKENI. The CDR3 spells CASSQTTGNGGYTF. The CDR3 DNA reads as TGTGCCAGCTCACAAACGACAGGGAATGGTGGCTACACCTTC.